A selection of T cell receptor beta chains follows, all from one sample in a study of blood T cell repertoires in COVID-19. Clones were read by immunoSEQ multiplex PCR, and TCRdb kept only the in-frame ones, dropping some. The sample lists around 130,000 clones, roughly nine tenths occurring once. Sequencing used peripheral blood. Receptor source: a man in his fifties with active COVID-19. Each CDR3 is given with its conserved first and last residue. The order of the fields is D gene, V gene, J gene, clone size, CDR3 DNA, CDR3 protein. The D gene is left open where the match is weak. Size values are once, few and many counts, or a class for expanded clones, and some rows have none.

.,TRBV14,TRBJ2-3,.,TGTGCCAGCAGCCAAGGAACAGCCGTCGGTACGCAGTATTTT,CASSQGTAVGTQYF
TRBD2,TRBV9,TRBJ2-1,.,TGTGCCAGCACCAGCAGCGGGGAGTCCTACAATGAGCAGTTCTTC,CASTSSGESYNEQFF
.,TRBV4-1,TRBJ2-2,.,TGCGCCAGCAGCCGATTAGCAGAGACGAACACCGGGGAGCTGTTTTTT,CASSRLAETNTGELFF
.,TRBV15,TRBJ1-2,.,TGTGCCACCAGCAGGGATACACGGCGGCATGGCTACACCTTC,CATSRDTRRHGYTF
.,TRBV2,TRBJ1-2,.,TGTGCCAGCAGTGAAGCGCTTGGGAGGGGAGGCTACACCTTC,CASSEALGRGGYTF
TRBD1,TRBV6-5,TRBJ1-5,.,TGTGCCAGCAGCCGACGACAGGGGCCGTATCAGCCCCAGCATTTT,CASSRRQGPYQPQHF
TRBD2,TRBV27,TRBJ2-1,.,TGTGCCAGCAGTTTATCGTCGGCGGGGGGGCCGGATTCCAATGAGCAGTTCTTC,CASSLSSAGGPDSNEQFF
TRBD1,TRBV7-6,TRBJ2-6,.,TGTGCCAGCAGCGCCAGACAGGGGGCGGTAACTGGGGCCAACGTCCTGACTTTC,CASSARQGAVTGANVLTF
TRBD2,TRBV18,TRBJ2-1,once,TGTGCCAGCTCACCCTCACCGGGACTAGCGGGAGGGCATGAGCAGTTCTTC,CASSPSPGLAGGHEQFF
TRBD2,TRBV19,TRBJ2-1,.,TGTGCCAGTAGTATGACTAGCGGCTACAATGAGCAGTTCTTC,CASSMTSGYNEQFF
TRBD1,TRBV7-9,TRBJ1-5,.,TGTGCCAGCAGCGCCGGGACAGGGTACCAGCCCCAGCATTTT,CASSAGTGYQPQHF
.,TRBV2,TRBJ1-2,few,TGTGCCAGCAGTGAAAAAACAGGGAGATCAAACTATGGCTACACCTTC,CASSEKTGRSNYGYTF
TRBD1,TRBV7-2,TRBJ2-2,once,TGTGCCAGCAGCTCGCAGGGACAGACTAACACCGGGGAGCTGTTTTTT,CASSSQGQTNTGELFF
TRBD1,TRBV5-6,TRBJ1-5,.,TGTGCCAGCGAGGGACAGGCCTACAATCAGCCCCAGCATTTT,CASEGQAYNQPQHF
.,TRBV3-1/TRBV3-2,TRBJ1-3,.,TGTGCCAGCAGCCCTGGTGGGGGGTCTGGAAACACCATATATTTT,CASSPGGGSGNTIYF
.,TRBV11-2,TRBJ2-1,.,TGTGCCAGCAGCAGCGCGGGGGCCTCCTACAATGAGCAGTTCTTC,CASSSAGASYNEQFF
.,TRBV5-6,TRBJ1-5,.,TGTGCCAGCAGCTTGGACAGGGCAAGTCAGCCCCAGCATTTT,CASSLDRASQPQHF
.,TRBV3-1/TRBV3-2,TRBJ1-6,.,TGTGCCAGCAGCCAAGTGGGGGGAAATTCACCCCTCCACTTT,CASSQVGGNSPLHF
TRBD1,TRBV6-1,TRBJ1-3,.,TGTGCCAGCAGTGAAGCAGGGACAGCCCACGCCTCTGGAAACACCATATATTTT,CASSEAGTAHASGNTIYF
.,TRBV5-6,TRBJ1-5,.,TGTGCCAGCAGCTTAAGTCTAACAGGACCCCAGCATTTT,CASSLSLTGPQHF
.,TRBV19,TRBJ2-1,.,TGTGCCAGTAGTATAGGGCAGGGGCTGAATGAGCAGTTCTTC,CASSIGQGLNEQFF
TRBD1,TRBV27,TRBJ2-2,few,TGTGCCAGCAGACGACAGGGGACCGGCACCGGGGAGCTGTTTTTT,CASRRQGTGTGELFF
.,TRBV5-1,TRBJ2-3,.,TGCGCCAGCAGCTCTGGACTGATAGGGTTCACAGATACGCAGTATTTT,CASSSGLIGFTDTQYF
.,TRBV2,TRBJ1-3,.,TGTGCCAGCAGTGAAGCTTACAGGTTCTCTGGAAACACCATATATTTT,CASSEAYRFSGNTIYF
TRBD2,TRBV11-2,TRBJ2-1,.,TGTGCCAGCAGCCCCGCCGGGACTAGCGGGACCCGGCGGTTCTTC,CASSPAGTSGTRRFF
.,TRBV14,TRBJ1-1,few,TGTGCCAGCAGCTCGCAGGGTTACACTGAAGCTTTCTTT,CASSSQGYTEAFF
.,TRBV19,TRBJ1-2,.,TGTGCCAGTAGTGAGACATGGGACTATGGCTACACCTTC,CASSETWDYGYTF
.,TRBV25-1,TRBJ1-2,few,TGTGCCAGCAGTGCCCCGGGAGTGGCCGGAGGTTTCTATGGCTACACCTTC,CASSAPGVAGGFYGYTF
TRBD2,TRBV7-9,TRBJ2-3,.,TGTGCCAGCAGTTTCGGACTAGCGGACAGCACAGATACGCAGTATTTT,CASSFGLADSTDTQYF
.,TRBV5-4,TRBJ2-2,.,TGTGCCAGCAGCCACTTAGCGACGAACACCGGGGAGCTGTTTTTT,CASSHLATNTGELFF
TRBD1,TRBV5-1,TRBJ1-2,.,TGCGCCAGCAGCTTGTTGGGGACAGCAGAACTTGGCTACACCTTC,CASSLLGTAELGYTF
TRBD1,TRBV24-1,TRBJ1-2,.,TGTGCCACCAGTGATCCCAACAGGGGTGGCTACACCTTC,CATSDPNRGGYTF
TRBD2,TRBV19,TRBJ2-2,.,TGTGCCAGTACCCTTAGCGGGGGAAACACCGGGGAGCTGTTTTTT,CASTLSGGNTGELFF
TRBD1,TRBV7-9,TRBJ1-2,.,TGTGCCAGCAGCTTAGAGGGGGCTGGTGGCTACACCTTC,CASSLEGAGGYTF
TRBD1,TRBV11-2,TRBJ2-1,.,TGTGCCAGCAGCCCAGTGGGGACAGGGGGCGATGAGCAGTTCTTC,CASSPVGTGGDEQFF
TRBD1,TRBV5-4,TRBJ1-1,.,TGTGCCAGCAGCTTTGGGACAGGGGGCTCAAGGGTACCGAACACTGAAGCTTTCTTT,CASSFGTGGSRVPNTEAFF
.,TRBV19,TRBJ1-4,.,TGTGCCAGTAGTATAGCCCCTCACAGGGAACTGTTTTTT,CASSIAPHRELFF
TRBD1,TRBV2,TRBJ2-2,.,TGTGCCAGCAGTGAGACAGGGGGCGTCGCCGGGGAGCTGTTTTTT,CASSETGGVAGELFF
TRBD1,TRBV6-5,TRBJ2-5,.,TGTGCCAGCAGTCAGTTCGGGACAGGGTTAGAGACCCAGTACTTC,CASSQFGTGLETQYF
.,TRBV7-6,TRBJ2-5,once,TGTGCCAGCAGCTTAGATGGGAGACGAGGGTCCCAAGAGACCCAGTACTTC,CASSLDGRRGSQETQYF
TRBD1,TRBV5-1,TRBJ1-3,once,TGCGCCAGCAGCTTGGACAGGGGGAATGGAAACACCATATATTTT,CASSLDRGNGNTIYF
TRBD2,TRBV5-8,TRBJ2-3,.,TGTGCCAGCAGCCCGGGACTAGCGGGGGGAGCGGCAGATACGCAGTATTTT,CASSPGLAGGAADTQYF
.,TRBV10-1,TRBJ2-3,.,TGCGCCAGCAGTGAGTGGAGAGAAGATACGCAGTATTTT,CASSEWREDTQYF
TRBD1,TRBV28,TRBJ1-2,once,TGTGCCAGCAGTCTCCGGTTGAGGACAGGGAAAGGCGGCTACACCTTC,CASSLRLRTGKGGYTF
.,TRBV12-3/TRBV12-4,TRBJ1-2,.,TGTGCCAGCAGTCAAGAACAGGTCTATGGCTACACCTTC,CASSQEQVYGYTF